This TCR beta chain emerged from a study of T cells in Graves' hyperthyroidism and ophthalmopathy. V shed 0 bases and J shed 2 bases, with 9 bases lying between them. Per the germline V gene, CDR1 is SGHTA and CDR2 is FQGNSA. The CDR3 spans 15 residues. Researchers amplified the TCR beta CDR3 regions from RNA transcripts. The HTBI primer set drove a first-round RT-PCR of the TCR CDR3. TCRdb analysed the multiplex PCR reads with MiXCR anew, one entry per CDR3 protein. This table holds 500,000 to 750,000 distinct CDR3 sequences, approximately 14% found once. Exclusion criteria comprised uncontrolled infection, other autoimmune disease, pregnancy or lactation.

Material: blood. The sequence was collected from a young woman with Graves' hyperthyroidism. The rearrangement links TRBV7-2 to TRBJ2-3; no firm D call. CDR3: CASSLAPASTDTQYF. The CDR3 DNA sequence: TGTGCCAGCAGCTTAGCCCCGGCTTCCACAGATACGCAGTATTTT.